These T cell receptor beta chains were read from a single sample in a study of PD-1 blockade in classical Hodgkin lymphoma. Some clones are missing from TCRdb's copy, which holds only in-frame ones; the method was immunoSEQ multiplex PCR. The sample shows over 15,000 clones, about nine tenths of them seen only once. The sequenced sample consisted of peripheral blood mononuclear cells (PBMCs). The source of these receptors is a human donor with classical Hodgkin lymphoma. The CDR3 runs from the conserved cysteine through the conserved F or W. The order of the fields is V gene, clone size, J gene, CDR3 protein. Expanded clones are given a class, and other clones once, few, many or no size at all.

TRBV7-3	-	TRBJ2-3	CASSLTGTPDTQYF
TRBV6-1	-	TRBJ2-1	CASSETPGLHYNEQFF
TRBV30	-	TRBJ1-6	CAWSVMVLSSYNSPLHF
TRBV19	-	TRBJ1-5	CASSPGRGLDQPQHF
TRBV30	-	TRBJ1-6	CACTHQGAHYNSPLHF
TRBV28	once	TRBJ2-3	CASSSGGTGADTQYF
TRBV6-1	once	TRBJ2-3	CASSDLGWTDTQYF
TRBV13	-	TRBJ2-3	CASSLGLAVITDTQYF
TRBV5-4	-	TRBJ2-2	CASSRGLAGVTGELFF
TRBV6-4	-	TRBJ1-6	CASSDSRGQGGSPLHF
TRBV10-3	-	TRBJ2-5	CAISVSGAQETQYF
TRBV28	once	TRBJ2-3	CASAPAGPSDTQYF
TRBV21-1	-	TRBJ2-7	CASSKGTESYEQYF
TRBV5-5	few	TRBJ2-7	CASSLQGAVYEQYF
TRBV5-6	-	TRBJ1-5	CASSLEGANQPQHF
TRBV28	-	TRBJ2-1	CASSLLGTGTGEQFF
TRBV7-2	-	TRBJ2-7	CASSLRDRGSEQYF
TRBV5-4	-	TRBJ1-2	CASSLAREGKNYGYTF
TRBV28	-	TRBJ2-7	CASSLSQGWSSYEQYF
TRBV28	-	TRBJ2-2	CASSSPEGARTGELFF